A single sample gave rise to the 8 T cell receptor beta chains below, sequenced in a study of read filtering for tumor transcriptome and immune sequencing. This library used around 400 ng RNA and molecular barcoded adaptors spanning alpha/delta and beta/gamma chains. In TCRdb, the reads were re-called with MiXCR into one record per CDR3 protein. The table has about 46,000 distinct CDR3 sequences, about 20% seen once. Material: a population of CD138-negative cells sorted from bone marrow. These receptors were collected from a donor older than 35 with multiple myeloma.

As to this clonotype: Given a much more abundant clone one base away, this may be a read error. The chain is built from TRBV10-3 and TRBJ1-5, with D unclear. Germline assignment: CDR1 ENHRY and CDR2 SYGVKD. CDR3 length equals 15 residues. Between the trimmed V and J ends, which lost 2 bases and 4 bases, there was a span of 12 bases. This CDR3 reads CAISESDMQNQPQHF. The CDR3 nucleotides are TGTGCCATCAGTGAGAGCGACATGCAAAATCAGCCCCAGCATTTT.

The table lists this clonotype with many counts. The V call is TRBV5-1, the J call TRBJ2-2; 13 positions match TRBD2. With 4 bases clipped from V and 6 bases from J, the junction kept 3 bases outside the gene matches. In germline, CDR1 is SGHRS, CDR2 YFSETQ. This CDR3 contains 15 residues. The CDR3 sequence is CASSTGLAGPGELFF. CDR3 nucleotides: TGCGCCAGCAGCACGGGACTAGCGGGACCCGGGGAGCTGTTTTTT. Combining the CDR3 with reference TRBV5-1 and TRBJ2-2 gives the whole variable domain KAGVTQTPRYLIKTRGQQVTLSCSPISGHRSVSWYQQTPGQGLQFLFEYFSETQRNKGNFPGRFSGRQFSNSRSEMNVSTLELGDSALYLCASSTGLAGPGELFFGEGSRLTVL.

This clonotype turned up a few times. A far larger clone lies a single base away; this is likely a read error. The DNA of the CDR3 is TGTGCCAGCAGTTACTTACGGACATCCACTGAAGCTTTCTTT. This sequence encodes CASSYLRTSTEAFF. The V gene is TRBV6-5, the J gene TRBJ1-1; D may be TRBD1 (5 bases). Trimming removed 1 base from V and 4 bases from J, with 10 bases in between. CDR1 is MNHEY and CDR2 is SVGAGI in the germline V gene. The CDR3 has 14 amino acids.

This clonotype was found a few times. The V call is TRBV20-1, the J call TRBJ2-4; 11 nucleotides match TRBD1. The CDR3 has 14 residues. V was pared by 5 bases and J by 1 base, with 1 base of the junction left unmatched. Germline CDR1 is DFQATT and CDR2 is SNEGSKA (reference sequence). The CDR3 loop reads CSAGDRGAKNIQYF. The CDR3 bases are TGCAGTGCTGGGGACAGGGGGGCCAAAAACATTCAGTACTTC.

This clonotype appeared many times. The V and J genes are TRBV2 and TRBJ2-3, with 15 bases fitting TRBD2. Per the germline V gene, CDR1 is SNHLY and CDR2 is FYNNEI. This CDR3 region has 12 residues. After removal of 8 bases from V and 14 bases from J, the junction contained 5 bases not matched to a gene. The CDR3 coding sequence is TGTGCCAGCGGACCGGGACTAGCGGGAGGGTATTTT. This sequence encodes CASGPGLAGGYF.

This clonotype was observed at least ten times. This chain joins TRBV4-2 and TRBJ2-2, with D perhaps assigned TRBD1 or TRBD2 (5 bases each). V was clipped by 4 bases and J by 0 bases, with 12 bases between them. The CDR3 totals 16 residues. Germline CDR1 is LGHNA and CDR2 is YNFKEQ. Here the CDR3 DNA reads TGTGCCAGCAGCCGCGAGGGGACCCCGAACACCGGGGAGCTGTTTTTT. Its translation is CASSREGTPNTGELFF.

Comment on this clonotype: Just one base apart from a much larger clone, this may be a read error. The CDR3 loop is CAWSDPRTSGQGTQYF. The CDR3 region has the DNA TGTGCCTGGAGTGACCCCCGGACTAGCGGTCAAGGGACCCAGTACTTC. The chain combines TRBV30 with TRBJ2-5; 10 bases are shared with TRBD2. Germline V gene sequence: CDR1 GTSNPN, CDR2 SVGIG (reference sequence). The CDR3 is made up of 16 amino acids. The full variable domain, rest sourced from reference TRBV30 and TRBJ2-5, is SQTIHQWPATLVQPVGSPLSLECTVEGTSNPNLYWYRQAAGRGLQLLFYSVGIGQISSEVPQNLSASRPQDRQFILSSKKLLLSDSGFYLCAWSDPRTSGQGTQYFGPGTRLLVL.

The rearrangement uses TRBV20-1 and TRBJ2-1; TRBD2 might be the D (6 bases). This CDR3 has 13 amino acids. V was pared by 6 bases and J by 13 bases, with 22 bases between. Germline V gene sequence: CDR1 DFQATT, CDR2 SNEGSKA (reference sequence). The CDR3 here is CSASAGPDVDQFF. The CDR3 DNA reads TGCAGTGCGTCGGCGGGACCCGACGTTGATCAGTTCTTC.